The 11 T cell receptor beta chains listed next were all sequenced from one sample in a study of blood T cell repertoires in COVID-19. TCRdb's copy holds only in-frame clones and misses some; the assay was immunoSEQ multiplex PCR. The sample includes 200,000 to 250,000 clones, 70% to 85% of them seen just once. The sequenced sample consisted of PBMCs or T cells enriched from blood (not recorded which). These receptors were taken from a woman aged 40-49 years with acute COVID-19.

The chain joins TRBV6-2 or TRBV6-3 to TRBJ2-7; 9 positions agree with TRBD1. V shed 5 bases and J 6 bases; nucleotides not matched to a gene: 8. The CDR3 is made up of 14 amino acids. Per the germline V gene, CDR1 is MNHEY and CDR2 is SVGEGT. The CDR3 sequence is CASSKDRGTIEQYF. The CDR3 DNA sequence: TGTGCCAGCAGTAAAGACAGGGGGACTATCGAGCAGTACTTC.

The CDR3 is CTSSTGSYNEQFF. The CDR3 nucleotides read TGCACCAGCTCCACGGGGTCCTACAATGAGCAGTTCTTC. The rearrangement links TRBV1 to TRBJ2-1; the D segment call TRBD2 is taken from the table without a DNA check. TRBV1 is a recognized pseudogene. The length of the CDR3 is 13 residues.

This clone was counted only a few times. CDR3 nucleotide sequence: TGTGCCAGCAGCTTATCTAGCGGGGGGGCTAGGGAGCAGTACTTC. It yields the protein CASSLSSGGAREQYF. This chain connects TRBV7-2 to TRBJ2-7, with 12 bases fitting TRBD2. V shed 2 bases, J shed 7 bases, and the junction held 6 bases outside the gene matches. Germline CDR1 is SGHTA and CDR2 is FQGNSA. The CDR3 is 15 residues long.

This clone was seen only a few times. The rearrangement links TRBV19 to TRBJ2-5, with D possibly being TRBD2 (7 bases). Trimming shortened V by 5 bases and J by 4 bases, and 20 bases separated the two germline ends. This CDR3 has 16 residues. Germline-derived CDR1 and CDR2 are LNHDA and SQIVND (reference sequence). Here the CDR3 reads CASSLLGGRDGETQYF. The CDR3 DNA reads TGTGCCAGTAGTCTCCTCGGGGGGCGGGACGGAGAGACCCAGTACTTC.

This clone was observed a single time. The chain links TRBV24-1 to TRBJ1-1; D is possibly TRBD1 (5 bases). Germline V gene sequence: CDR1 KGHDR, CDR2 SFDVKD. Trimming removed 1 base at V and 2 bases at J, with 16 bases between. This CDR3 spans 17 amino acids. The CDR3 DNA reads TGTGCCACCAGTGATTTTGTACCGACAGATTACAACACTGAAGCTTTCTTT. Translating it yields CATSDFVPTDYNTEAFF.

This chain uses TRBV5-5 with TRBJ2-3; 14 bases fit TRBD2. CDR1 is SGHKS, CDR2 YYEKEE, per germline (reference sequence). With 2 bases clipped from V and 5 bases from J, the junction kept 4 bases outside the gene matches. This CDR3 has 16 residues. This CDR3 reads CASSFGTSGGVDTQYF. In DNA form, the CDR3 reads TGTGCCAGCAGCTTCGGGACTAGCGGGGGCGTAGATACGCAGTATTTT.

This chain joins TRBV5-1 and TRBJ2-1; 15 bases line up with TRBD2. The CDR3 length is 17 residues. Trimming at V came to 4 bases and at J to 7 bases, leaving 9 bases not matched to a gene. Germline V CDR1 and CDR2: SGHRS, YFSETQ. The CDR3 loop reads CASSTGLAGGLRNEQFF. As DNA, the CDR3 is TGCGCCAGCAGCACCGGACTAGCGGGAGGGCTGAGAAATGAGCAGTTCTTC.

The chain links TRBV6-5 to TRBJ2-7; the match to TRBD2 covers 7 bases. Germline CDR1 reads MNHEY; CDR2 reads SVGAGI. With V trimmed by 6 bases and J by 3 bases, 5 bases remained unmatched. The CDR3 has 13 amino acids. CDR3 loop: CASRRSGNYEQYF. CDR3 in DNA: TGTGCCAGCAGGAGAAGCGGGAACTACGAGCAGTACTTC.

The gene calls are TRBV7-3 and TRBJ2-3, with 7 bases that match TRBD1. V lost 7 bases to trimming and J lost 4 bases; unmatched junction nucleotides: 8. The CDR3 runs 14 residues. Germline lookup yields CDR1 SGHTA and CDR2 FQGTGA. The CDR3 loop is CASKEGASADTQYF. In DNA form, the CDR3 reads TGTGCCAGCAAAGAGGGGGCGTCCGCAGATACGCAGTATTTT.

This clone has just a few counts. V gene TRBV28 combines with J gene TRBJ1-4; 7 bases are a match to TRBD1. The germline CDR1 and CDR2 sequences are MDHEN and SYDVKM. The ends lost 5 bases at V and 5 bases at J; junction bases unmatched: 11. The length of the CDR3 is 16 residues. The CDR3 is CASSPTPTGTNEKLFF. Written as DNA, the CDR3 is TGTGCCAGCAGTCCTACCCCGACAGGGACGAATGAAAAACTGTTTTTT.

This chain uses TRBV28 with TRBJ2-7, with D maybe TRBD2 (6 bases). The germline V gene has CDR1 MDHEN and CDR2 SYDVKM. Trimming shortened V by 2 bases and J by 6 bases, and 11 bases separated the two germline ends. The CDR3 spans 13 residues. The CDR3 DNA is TGTGCCAGCAGTTTAGGCAGGGAGGTCGAGCAGTACTTC. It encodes CASSLGREVEQYF.